This T cell receptor beta chain appears in the sequencing data of a study of T cells expressing NK-cell markers (dated by TCRdb to 2020 to 2022). Study-wide context: TCR beta-chain repertoires were profiled in sorted CD3+CD56+NKG2C+, CD3+CD56+NKG2C- and CD3+CD56-NKG2C+ T-cell subsets from roughly eight donors. Among the eight sequenced donors, only one was HCMV-seronegative, while the other seven were HCMV-seropositive. All eight donors whose samples were sequenced were randomly selected healthy volunteers, three of them men and five women. The libraries were sequenced on Illumina HiSeq 2000/2500, MiSeq or NextSeq, producing 2 x 150 bp reads. General findings and caveats noted by the study authors: In more than 5 donors, the dominant CD3+CD56+NKG2C+ clonotypes were found to rank among the top 10 CD8+ clonotypes and to make up about 1.0-8% of CD8+ T cells. Whether the expanded NKG2C-expressing T cell clones were specific for HCMV antigens remained unclear. Those dominant clonotypes were again the most abundant among CD3+CD56-NKG2C+ cells in a handful of donors, at about 28.3-60.1%.

HCMV serostatus was determined by detecting HCMV-specific IgG in serum with a commercial ELISA kit. Ficoll density gradient centrifugation was used to isolate peripheral blood mononuclear cells from blood. Sequencing used an Illumina HiSeq 2000. TCR beta cDNA libraries were made by 5'RACE template switching that added a universal primer site and unique molecular identifiers. Priming for cDNA synthesis came from the TCR beta constant segment, and two successive PCR amplification steps followed. The study's own analysis went as follows. Reads were demultiplexed and grouped by UMI with MIGEC, and clonotypes were assembled and quantified with MiTCR. To exclude erroneous sequences, only TCR cDNA sequences supported by at least two reads were retained. Downstream repertoire analysis used the tcR package, and clonotypes were matched across fractions by CDR3 nucleotide sequence plus V segment. VDJmatch was used to annotate antigen specificity against VDJdb, with one amino acid substitution in CDR3 allowed. The reads, reprocessed by TCRdb, yield one row per CDR3 protein sequence and no DNA. Clone size and V and J calls follow TCRdb, not the original study. The sample's clone listing holds around 550,000 distinct CDR3 sequences. 3% to 4.5% of the sample is taken by the ten largest.

A word on this clonotype: The antigen it binds to is not known.

From the cysteine through the phenylalanine, the CDR3 covers 13 amino acids. DNA is not recorded here. CDR1 is given as SQVTM and CDR2 as ANQGSEA, both from the germline V gene. Source material: blood T cells: a sorted CD56 or NKG2C T cell subset, CD4+ or CD8+ T cells, or bulk PBMC T cells (not recorded which). The sequence was obtained from a man between 18 and 29 years old in good health. Donor details come from another sample of the same person, matched by shared clones. This receptor chain uses TRBV29-1 and TRBJ2-6; the D call from TCRdb, TRBD2, cannot be confirmed without DNA. This receptor carries the CDR3 CSAEGQGTNVLTF.